The T cell receptor beta chain under discussion was sequenced for a study of tumor-infiltrating lymphocytes in primary liver carcinoma (dated by TCRdb to the late 2010s). Context from the whole study: The five patients, three men and two women aged 30 to 69 years, had hepatocellular carcinoma (four) or combined HCC and intrahepatic cholangiocarcinoma (one). The five patients had tumors of stage T1-T3 N0M0, with maximum diameters ranging from about 4 to 11 cm. Each sample produced about 3.5 to 7.13 million productive TCRbeta reads, and read depth showed no significant difference between tissue types. For each liver tumor, the study sampled five regions along with adjacent normal tissue and blood, and applied TCRbeta repertoire sequencing, expression microarrays and whole-exome sequencing. A total of about 35 specimens from 5 patients, comprising approximately 25 tumor regions, 5 adjacent noncancerous liver tissues and 5 peripheral blood samples, were covered by TCRbeta repertoire sequencing. Repertoires from technical replicates were highly reproducible, with mean shared-clone rates roughly 0.86 and correlation coefficients above 0.95. General conclusions and limits of the study: Pairs of tumor regions showed greater repertoire overlap (mean roughly 35%) than tumor-adjacent pairs (around 17%) or tumor-blood pairs (around 15%), which is consistent with antigen-driven expansion. Comparison of CD4+ and CD8+ T cell repertoires was precluded by the use of bulk unsorted samples. Only a few patients were included in the study, and the authors note that the findings should be validated in a larger study. A significantly larger repertoire fraction was made up by the top 250 clones in tumors than in blood (p = 0.039). Only the TCR beta chain was sequenced, which likely underestimates true repertoire diversity because unpaired alpha chains were not captured.

Worth noting for this clonotype: Its antigen is not yet known. An end of the junction does not agree with germline; a read error may underlie this.

Starting from around 500 ng total RNA, TCRbeta-specific cDNA was produced by reverse transcription with a constant-region primer and ProtoScript II reverse transcriptase. Construction of the TCRbeta libraries relied on three nested rounds of multiplex PCR, following a slightly modified ARM-PCR procedure. Sample barcodes and Illumina adapters were added in a final 25-cycle PCR with Deep VentR polymerase. Before sequencing, amplicons of 200-500 bp were gel-purified using a QIAquick gel extraction kit. An Illumina HiSeq 2500 was used to sequence the TCRbeta amplicons, generating 250-bp paired-end reads. For the original study's pipeline: To recover full CDR3 sequences, reads were quality-trimmed using Trimmomatic v0.33 and paired reads were then merged using FLASH v1.2.11. V, D and J germline segments were assigned to the rearranged TCRbeta sequences by MiGEC v1.2.1b. VDJtools v1.0.0 computed clonotype statistics and Shannon-Wiener diversity indices. To reduce sampling bias, subsequent analyses other than the diversity analysis used only the 250 most abundant clonotypes in each sample. Starting from the raw public reads, TCRdb applied fastp trimming at Q25, assembled clones with MiXCR and retained in-frame beta chains. Here each entry gathers all rows of one CDR3 protein and keeps the most common genes and DNA. The V and J calls shown here were made by TCRdb, not taken from the authors' results. Within this sample are 90,000 to 150,000 distinct CDR3 sequences, with roughly 75% of them counted one time only. The ten largest clonotypes hold roughly 8.1% of the sample.

Without any cell sorting, total RNA and DNA were extracted together from about 20-30 mg of bulk tissue using the AllPrep DNA/RNA mini kit. Five patients with histopathologically diagnosed primary liver carcinoma underwent surgical resection in China between 2015 and 2016. At the time of sampling, the patients had chronic HBV infection and had not received any treatment. Fresh tumor and adjacent tissue pieces were bisected; one half was stored in RNAlater at -80°C, the other sent for histology. Sequenced: tumor-adjacent normal liver tissue. This clonotype was obtained from a woman in her sixties or seventies with primary liver carcinoma and hepatitis B virus infection.

This receptor carries the CDR3 CASRLGAGSAYEQYF. The DNA is TGTGCTAGCAGATTGGGGGCGGGTAGCGCATACGAGCAGTACTTC. The rearrangement joined TRBV5-6 to TRBJ2-7; the best D guess is TRBD1, with 6 bases matching. Looking up the germline V gene yields CDR1 SGHDT and CDR2 YYEEEE. The CDR3 has 15 amino acids, counting the end cysteine and phenylalanine. The sequence is cut down to CDR3 DNA, 45 bases in frame from base 1.